Sequencing of this T cell receptor beta chain was carried out in a study of beta chain features in type 1 diabetes. Findings and caveats of the study: The question of HLA type influencing TCRB rearrangement was one that remained unresolved here.

All of the isolated RNA was reverse transcribed, so expressed TCRB transcripts were sequenced. For naive, central memory and regulatory T cell samples, reads averaged approximately 3.9 million. Libraries were prepared by immunoSEQ multiplex PCR; TCRdb keeps only in-frame clonotypes and omits some of them. The sample yields over 150,000 clones, 8.1% seen once. The CDR3 covers 14 residues. Trimming cost V 6 bases and J 0 bases, with 8 bases left between them. Germline V gene sequence: CDR1 SNHLY, CDR2 FYNNEI. One heparinised blood draw averaging around 0.12 L was given by each donor. Based on CD45RO/CCR7/CD25/CD127/CD95/CD27, CD4+ regulatory, stem cell-like memory, naive and central memory cells were sorted. As regards this clone: Its matching antigen is unknown.

V is TRBV2 and J is TRBJ2-2; weak D call: TRBD1 (5 bases). Sequenced sample: central memory CD4+ T cells from blood. This sequence was found in a man aged 18-30 years in good health. CDR3 loop: CASRDNSNTGELFF. Here the CDR3 DNA reads TGTGCCAGCAGGGACAATTCGAACACCGGGGAGCTGTTTTTT.